These 19 T cell receptor beta chains share one sample of origin, sequenced in a study of OX40 agonist ivuxolimab in advanced cancers. Only in-frame clones appear in the TCRdb table, and some are missing; sequencing was by immunoSEQ multiplex PCR. The sample shows more than 60,000 clones, about 81% of them seen only once. The sequences come from CD4+ or CD8+ T cells sorted from blood, collected in a trial of the OX40 agonist ivuxolimab. The receptor source for this set is an adult with an advanced solid tumor such as melanoma, head and neck, liver or kidney cancer.

The chain links TRBV5-1 to TRBJ1-3, with D unresolved. The CDR3 extends over 16 amino acids. Germline V gene sequence: CDR1 SGHRS, CDR2 YFSETQ. V dropped 0 bases and J dropped 0 bases, with 10 bases sitting between them. The CDR3 here is CASSLEAQVSGNTIYF. The CDR3 DNA sequence: TGCGCCAGCAGCTTGGAAGCTCAAGTCTCTGGAAACACCATATATTTT.

V usage is TRBV4-3 and J usage is TRBJ2-1; D gene uncertain. Germline assignment: CDR1 LGHNA and CDR2 YSLEER. Trimming left V 0 bases short and J 2 bases short, with 11 bases between. The CDR3 consists of 16 residues. The CDR3 is CASSQESTQPYNEQFF. The CDR3 DNA follows: TGCGCCAGCAGCCAAGAAAGCACCCAGCCCTACAATGAGCAGTTCTTC.

The CDR3 protein is CASSRSEKTYNEQFF. As DNA, the CDR3 is TGTGCCAGCAGCCGATCGGAGAAAACTTACAATGAGCAGTTCTTC. This chain connects TRBV9 to TRBJ2-1, with no clear D. The CDR3 has 15 amino acids. Germline V CDR1 and CDR2: SGDLS, YYNGEE. V lost 4 bases, J lost 4 bases, and 15 bases lay in between.

The chain uses TRBV11-3 and TRBJ2-1; 8 bases match TRBD2. There are 17 residues in the CDR3. Germline V gene sequence: CDR1 SGHNT, CDR2 YENEEA. The V segment lost 4 bases and the J segment 0 bases; nucleotides outside the gene matches: 8. This CDR3 is CASSSSGRGNSYNEQFF. In DNA, the CDR3 is TGTGCCAGCAGCTCCAGCGGGAGAGGGAACTCCTACAATGAGCAGTTCTTC.

The chain carries TRBV7-8 and TRBJ2-7, with D possibly being TRBD1 (5 bases). V lost 2 bases, J lost 5 bases, and 13 bases lay in between. CDR1 is SGHVS, CDR2 FQNEAQ, per germline. The CDR3 consists of 14 residues. The CDR3 reads CASSLPQPGHEQYF. CDR3 DNA: TGTGCCAGCAGCTTACCCCAACCAGGGCACGAGCAGTACTTC.

For this clone: This sample includes further DNA sequences coding for the same CDR3. The gene calls are TRBV28 and TRBJ1-5; D not certain. The V end was cut by 4 bases, the J end by 6 bases, with 7 bases between. The CDR3 totals 12 residues. CDR1 and CDR2 from the germline V gene are MDHEN and SYDVKM. The CDR3 loop reads CASSSPGQPQHF. CDR3 nucleotide sequence: TGTGCCAGCAGTTCCCCGGGTCAGCCCCAGCATTTT.

This rearrangement joins TRBV7-8 to TRBJ1-1, with 8 bases identical to TRBD1. CDR3 length: 15 residues. CDR1 and CDR2 (germline): SGHVS, FQNEAQ. V gave up 5 bases and J gave up 1 base; unmatched junction bases: 6. Written as DNA, the CDR3 is TGTGCCAGCAGCCCCCGGGGGACAGGGAACACTGAAGCTTTCTTT. Residues: CASSPRGTGNTEAFF.

The chain carries TRBV2 and TRBJ1-1, with D unclear. Germline V gene data show CDR1 as SNHLY and CDR2 as FYNNEI. This CDR3 has 13 residues. Trimming removed 6 bases at V and 2 bases at J, with 10 bases between. CDR3: CASRAESNTEAFF. CDR3 bases: TGTGCCAGCAGGGCAGAGAGCAACACTGAAGCTTTCTTT.

This sequence joins TRBV6-5 and TRBJ2-4, with D possibly TRBD1 on 5 matching bases. In germline, CDR1 is MNHEY, CDR2 SVGAGI. The CDR3 length is 13 residues. Trimming shortened V by 6 bases and J by 6 bases, and 12 bases separated the two germline ends. CDR3 in amino acids: CASSRTRGNIQYF. DNA of the CDR3: TGTGCCAGCAGCCGGACAAGGGGAAACATTCAGTACTTC.

In its sample, this clone was seen once. The chain carries TRBV6-6 and TRBJ1-5; possibly TRBD1 for D (6 bases). The CDR3 extends over 14 amino acids. V lost 10 bases, J lost 6 bases, and 19 bases lay in between. Per germline, CDR1 MNHNY and CDR2 SVGAGI (reference sequence). The CDR3 DNA reads as TGTGCCACCAAAGAGGGGGGCCAGGGTCAGCCCCAGCATTTT. Its protein is CATKEGGQGQPQHF.

This sequence joins TRBV4-1 and TRBJ2-7, with D perhaps TRBD1 or TRBD2 (5 bases each). Germline values: CDR1 MGHRA, CDR2 YSYEKL. CDR3 length equals 11 residues. Deletions cut 6 bases from V and 4 bases from J, with 7 bases between. The CDR3 DNA reads TGCGCCAGCAGTTGGGGGTACGAGCAGTACTTC. The encoded protein is CASSWGYEQYF.

The J gene is TRBJ1-4, the V gene TRBV5-1; a possible D gene is TRBD1 (6 bases). CDR3 length equals 15 residues. Trimming removed 4 bases at V and 2 bases at J, with 12 bases between. Looked up from germline, CDR1 is SGHRS and CDR2 is YFSETQ. The CDR3 DNA reads TGCGCCAGCAGCGCGGGGGGGGCCACTAATGAAAAACTGTTTTTT. The encoded protein is CASSAGGATNEKLFF.

The chain uses TRBV19 and TRBJ1-5, with D perhaps matching TRBD1 (6 bases). Trimming shortened V by 5 bases and J by 4 bases, and 15 bases separated the two germline ends. The CDR3 spans 15 residues. In germline, CDR1 is LNHDA, CDR2 SQIVND (reference sequence). The CDR3 region has the DNA TGTGCCAGTAGTTCTAACGGGGGCTCTAATCAGCCCCAGCATTTT. This translates into CASSSNGGSNQPQHF.

The chain carries TRBV2 and TRBJ2-7; 10 bases line up with TRBD1. The V segment lost 8 bases and the J segment 4 bases; nucleotides outside the gene matches: 8. CDR3 length: 14 amino acids. The germline CDR1 and CDR2 sequences are SNHLY and FYNNEI. The CDR3 loop is CASCTGQGSYEQYF. CDR3 bases: TGTGCCAGCTGCACGGGACAGGGGAGTTACGAGCAGTACTTC.

The chain joins TRBV29-1 to TRBJ2-5; 8 bases align to TRBD1. Germline loops: CDR1 SQVTM, CDR2 ANQGSEA. The V gene end was trimmed by 4 bases and the J gene end by 2 bases; junction bases not matched to a gene: 6. The CDR3 extends over 14 amino acids. The CDR3, as DNA: TGCAGCGTTGGACAGGGGAGCTTACAAGAGACCCAGTACTTC. This codes for CSVGQGSLQETQYF.

The rearrangement links TRBV6-5 to TRBJ1-6, with 7 positions matching TRBD1. Germline loops: CDR1 MNHEY, CDR2 SVGAGI. The CDR3 totals 14 residues. Losses at the gene ends were 5 bases for V and 5 bases for J; bases not matched to a gene: 3. The CDR3 nucleotides are TGTGCCAGCAGTCCCGGGACAGATAATTCACCCCTCCACTTT. Amino acids: CASSPGTDNSPLHF.

The V gene is TRBV6-1, the J gene TRBJ2-1; 8 bases are a match to TRBD2. V shed 2 bases, J shed 8 bases, and the junction held 11 bases outside the gene matches. The CDR3 is 16 amino acids. Per germline, CDR1 MNHNS and CDR2 SASEGT. Written as DNA, the CDR3 is TGTGCCAGCAGTGAACTTTCCGCGGGGGGTAGTTATGAGCAGTTCTTC. It codes for CASSELSAGGSYEQFF.

The J gene is TRBJ1-1, the V gene TRBV6-6; 7 bases are a match to TRBD1. J gave up 11 bases and V 4 bases, and 7 bases lay outside the gene matches. The CDR3 extends over 12 amino acids. From germline, CDR1 is MNHNY and CDR2 SVGAGI (reference sequence). CDR3 DNA: TGTGCCAGCAGTTCCCCGGACAGGCCTGCTTTCTTT. Encoded protein: CASSSPDRPAFF.

The CDR3 spells CASSSTSYEQYF. CDR3 coding DNA: TGTGCCAGCAGCTCCACATCCTACGAGCAGTACTTC. This sequence joins TRBV7-2 and TRBJ2-5; D unresolved. TRBJ2-7 explains the end of the DNA better; the J call may be wrong. The CDR3 runs to 12 residues. From germline, CDR1 is SGHTA and CDR2 FQGNSA.